Below are 18 T cell receptor beta chains sequenced from a single sample in a study of shared clonotypes between healthy human individuals. Positively selected for CCR7, the CD45RO-negative cells used as naive CD8 cells excluded terminally differentiated effector memory CD45RA+ cells. Only in-frame clones appear in the TCRdb table, and some are missing; sequencing was by immunoSEQ multiplex PCR. The data contain 750,000 to 1,000,000 clones, over 90% of them seen just once; the ten biggest clones take up around 24%. Sample: naive CD8+ T cells sorted from blood. These receptors were obtained from a man aged 30-40 years in good health.

The chain joins TRBV7-9 to TRBJ2-7; 7 bases are a match to TRBD1. Germline V gives CDR1 SEHNR, CDR2 FQNEAQ (reference sequence). The CDR3 runs to 13 residues. V lost 5 bases, J lost 4 bases, and 5 bases stayed unmatched. CDR3 region: CASSTGTEYEQYF. DNA for the CDR3: TGTGCCAGCAGCACCGGGACAGAATACGAGCAGTACTTC. The full variable domain, with the rest looked up from reference TRBV7-9 and TRBJ2-7, is DTGVSQNPRHKITKRGQNVTFRCDPISEHNRLYWYRQTLGQGPEFLTYFQNEAQLEKSRLLSDRFSAERPKGSFSTLEIQRTEQGDSAMYLCASSTGTEYEQYFGPGTRLTVT.

The rearrangement links TRBV7-9 to TRBJ1-3; D unresolved. Germline V gene data show CDR1 as SEHNR and CDR2 as FQNEAQ (reference sequence). The CDR3 length is 14 residues. Trimming removed 0 bases from V and 2 bases from J, with 5 bases in between. CDR3 region: CASSLARAGNTIYF. As DNA, the CDR3 is TGTGCCAGCAGCTTAGCGCGGGCTGGAAACACCATATATTTT.

V usage is TRBV19 and J usage is TRBJ1-1; D not resolved. The germline V gene encodes CDR1 LNHDA and CDR2 SQIVND (reference sequence). Trimming left V 7 bases short and J 5 bases short, with 17 bases between. This CDR3 spans 14 amino acids. The chain's CDR3 is CASMPGPGGTEAFF. CDR3 in DNA: TGTGCCAGTATGCCCGGCCCGGGTGGGACTGAAGCTTTCTTT.

This clone came up once. The genes are TRBV14 and TRBJ2-1, with a tentative D call TRBD2 (5 bases). Germline assignment: CDR1 SGHDN and CDR2 FVKESK. Trimming left V 4 bases short and J 3 bases short, with 7 bases between. This CDR3 has 13 residues. CDR3 in amino acids: CASSPGLYNEQFF. The CDR3 DNA reads as TGTGCCAGCAGCCCTGGACTCTACAATGAGCAGTTCTTC.

The chain joins TRBV11-2 to TRBJ2-7; the D gene is possibly TRBD2 (5 bases). V was clipped by 1 base and J by 4 bases, with 20 bases between them. Germline assignment: CDR1 SGHAT and CDR2 FQNNGV. CDR3 length equals 17 residues. The DNA for the CDR3 is TGTGCCAGCAGCTTAGCCCCGGCGGAGGTTTCTTTGTACGAGCAGTACTTC. Protein product: CASSLAPAEVSLYEQYF.

V is TRBV27 and J is TRBJ2-1; TRBD1 or TRBD2 may be the D gene (6 bases each). CDR1 is MNHEY and CDR2 is SMNVEV in the germline V gene (reference sequence). This CDR3 region has 15 residues. Trimming took 6 bases from V and 7 from J, leaving 19 bases between them. CDR3 loop: CASSRTWPGANEQFF. The CDR3 region has the DNA TGTGCCAGCAGCCGAACTTGGCCGGGGGCTAATGAGCAGTTCTTC.

The chain uses TRBV28 and TRBJ2-3, with D unclear. Germline CDR1 is MDHEN and CDR2 is SYDVKM. Between the trimmed V and J ends, which lost 2 bases and 0 bases, there was a span of 6 bases. CDR3 length equals 14 residues. The CDR3 loop reads CASSLSVSTDTQYF. The CDR3 nucleotides are TGTGCCAGCAGTTTAAGCGTTAGCACAGATACGCAGTATTTT.

This clone was picked up one time. The rearrangement joins TRBV30 to TRBJ2-1; 8 positions match TRBD2. The CDR3 covers 14 residues. V lost 3 bases, J lost 9 bases, and 10 bases stayed unmatched. Germline loops: CDR1 GTSNPN, CDR2 SVGIG (reference sequence). In DNA, the CDR3 is TGTGCCTGGAGCGGACTAGCCCTGGGGGGTGAGCAGTTCTTC. It encodes CAWSGLALGGEQFF. Together with reference TRBV30 and TRBJ2-1, the CDR3 gives the full variable domain: SQTIHQWPATLVQPVGSPLSLECTVEGTSNPNLYWYRQAAGRGLQLLFYSVGIGQISSEVPQNLSASRPQDRQFILSSKKLLLSDSGFYLCAWSGLALGGEQFFGPGTRLTVL.

This chain joins TRBV6-5 and TRBJ2-5; D call uncertain. The CDR3 is 15 residues long. Germline loops: CDR1 MNHEY, CDR2 SVGAGI. Trimming stripped 1 base from V and 1 base from J, with 10 bases between. For the CDR3, the DNA is TGTGCCAGCAGTTACTTGAGGCTTTCCCAAGAGACCCAGTACTTC. Translation: CASSYLRLSQETQYF.

The chain joins TRBV4-1 to TRBJ2-7; the D call may be TRBD1 or TRBD2 (7 bases each). In germline, CDR1 is MGHRA, CDR2 YSYEKL. The CDR3 is made up of 15 amino acids. Trimming left V 1 base short and J 6 bases short, with 16 bases between. In DNA form, the CDR3 reads TGCGCCAGCAGCCAAGGGGAGGGGGCTTGGGCCGAGCAGTACTTC. Its translation is CASSQGEGAWAEQYF.

The genes are TRBV29-1 and TRBJ2-1; D gene unclear. CDR3 size: 12 residues. The germline V and J ends were trimmed by 7 bases and 4 bases, with 11 bases remaining between them. The germline CDR1 and CDR2 sequences are SQVTM and ANQGSEA. The CDR3 coding sequence is TGCAGCGACGCGGACGGATACAATGAGCAGTTCTTC. Its protein is CSDADGYNEQFF.

V gene TRBV19 combines with J gene TRBJ2-5; no clear D gene. The CDR3 extends over 13 amino acids. Trimming cost V 6 bases and J 5 bases, with 13 bases left between them. CDR1 is LNHDA, CDR2 SQIVND, per germline (reference sequence). CDR3 coding DNA: TGTGCCAGTAGGGACGTATCCTATGAGACCCAGTACTTC. Amino acids: CASRDVSYETQYF.

Here the CDR3 reads CASSLSQNTEAFF. In DNA, the CDR3 is TGTGCCAGCAGCTTGTCACAGAACACTGAAGCTTTCTTT. The chain is built from TRBV5-5 and TRBJ1-1; D is uncertain. V lost 1 base, J lost 1 base, and 5 bases lay in between. Germline loops: CDR1 SGHKS, CDR2 YYEKEE (reference sequence). The CDR3 spans 13 residues.

Written as DNA, the CDR3 is TGTGCCAGCAGTTTTTCAGGACAGGGTCTAGATGAGCAGTTCTTC. Translated, it gives CASSFSGQGLDEQFF. This chain joins TRBV6-6 and TRBJ2-1; 8 bases are shared with TRBD1. V dropped 4 bases and J dropped 8; count of bases not matched to a gene: 10. CDR1 is MNHNY and CDR2 is SVGAGI in the germline V gene (reference sequence). The CDR3 is 15 amino acids.

The chain recombines TRBV7-2 with TRBJ2-4, with D tentatively TRBD1 or TRBD2 (5 bases each). The V gene's germline CDR1 is SGHTA and CDR2 FQGNSA. This CDR3 has 16 amino acids. Trimming shortened V by 4 bases and J by 1 base, and 14 bases separated the two germline ends. The CDR3 sequence: CASSSGRTHAKNIQYF. CDR3 sequence (DNA): TGTGCCAGCAGCTCGGGACGGACACATGCCAAAAACATTCAGTACTTC.

This chain links TRBV7-2 with TRBJ2-3, with TRBD2 identical over 9 bases. The CDR3 is made up of 19 amino acids. Germline-derived CDR1 and CDR2 are SGHTA and FQGNSA. V was clipped by 3 bases and J by 4 bases; unmatched bases: 17. The CDR3 sequence is CASSLRGLAGRAVADTQYF. DNA of the CDR3: TGTGCCAGCAGCTTGAGGGGGCTAGCGGGAAGAGCCGTAGCAGATACGCAGTATTTT. The full variable domain, in which reference TRBV7-2 and TRBJ2-3 provide the parts outside the CDR3, is GAGVSQSPSNKVTEKGKDVELRCDPISGHTALYWYRQSLGQGLEFLIYFQGNSAPDKSGLPSDRFSAERTGGSVSTLTIQRTQQEDSAVYLCASSLRGLAGRAVADTQYFGPGTRLTVL.

Comments on this clone: The sample holds other DNA sequences that translate to the same CDR3. The chain uses TRBV2 and TRBJ2-1; D uncertain. The CDR3 has 10 residues. Trimming removed 5 bases at V and 5 bases at J, with 1 base between. Germline V gene data show CDR1 as SNHLY and CDR2 as FYNNEI. The CDR3 DNA is TGTGCCAGCAGTCACAATGAGCAGTTCTTC. Translation: CASSHNEQFF.

The V call is TRBV7-6, the J call TRBJ2-2, with TRBD1 matching over 7 bases. The V and J ends lost 5 bases and 4 bases, in that order; junction bases with no gene match: 10. Germline CDR1 reads SGHVS; CDR2 reads FNYEAQ. The CDR3 contains 16 residues. CDR3 bases: TGTGCCAGCAGCAGCGCCCCAGACAGGGTCACCGGGGAGCTGTTTTTT. Amino acid sequence: CASSSAPDRVTGELFF.